The text below deals with one TCR beta chain. The CDR3 is 15 residues long. Trimming took off 4 bases at V and 3 bases at J, with 16 bases between the two ends. From germline, CDR1 is SGHDT and CDR2 YYEEEE. This record comes from a study of human T cells and chemical hapten exposure. At the level of the study: The study lasted roughly 26 weeks, and patients were dosed weekly with diphenylcyclopropenone on the scalp throughout.

TCRdb reanalysed the RACE reads using MiXCR and keeps one entry per CDR3 protein. The sample holds more than 95,000 distinct CDR3 sequences; 27% are singletons and the top ten take about 9.4%. Time point reported: patch test 3, about 24 weeks after DPC sensitization. Treatment specified: therapeutic diphenylcyclopropenone sensitization with weekly scalp DPC. The study enrolled 18 to 70-year-old alopecia patients suitable for DPC. The input for sequencing was whole blood, taken in connection with sensitization to the hapten diphenylcyclopropenone (DPC). The sequence came from a man aged 35 to 55 with alopecia areata. Some clones in this sample may be carry-over from other donors' samples. The genes are TRBV5-6 and TRBJ1-1, with D perhaps TRBD1 (6 bases). DNA for the CDR3: TGTGCCAGCAGCCCACAGGGTCGTGGGTACACTGAAGCTTTCTTT. Its protein is CASSPQGRGYTEAFF.